These 30 T cell receptor beta chains were all obtained from the same sample, sequenced in a study of T-cell memory formation after mild COVID-19. Via MiXCR, TCRdb re-called the 5' RACE reads, giving one row per CDR3 protein. In the table there are over 300,000 distinct CDR3 sequences, roughly 19% of which are singletons. The sequenced material came from PBMCs or a T cell subset sorted from them (not recorded which). These receptors were collected from a man aged 18 to 29 who had mild COVID-19 (a few samples of this study predate the infection). Cell type and time point are not known.

This clonotype has ten or more counts. The rearrangement uses TRBV24-1 and TRBJ2-1; maybe TRBD2 (6 bases). This CDR3 has 13 residues. Germline V gene lookup returns CDR1 KGHDR and CDR2 SFDVKD. Trimming stripped 1 base from V and 7 bases from J, with 7 bases between. The CDR3 region has the DNA TGTGCCACCAGTGATTTCGGGGGTAATGAGCAGTTCTTC. Amino acids: CATSDFGGNEQFF.

The CDR3 protein is CASSSSVFSYNEQFF. In DNA, the CDR3 is TGTGCCAGCAGCTCTAGCGTATTCTCCTACAATGAGCAGTTCTTC. This chain uses TRBV7-9 with TRBJ2-1, with D perhaps TRBD2 (6 bases). V shed 4 bases and J shed 0 bases, with 10 bases lying between them. CDR1 is SEHNR and CDR2 is FQNEAQ in the germline V gene (reference sequence). This CDR3 is 15 amino acids long.

The chain combines TRBV27 with TRBJ2-5, with D possibly TRBD2 on 6 matching bases. Trimming took 3 bases from V and 5 from J, leaving 13 bases between them. From germline, CDR1 is MNHEY and CDR2 SMNVEV (reference sequence). The CDR3 runs to 14 residues. CDR3 amino acids: CASSLSSGRETQYF. The CDR3 DNA reads TGTGCCAGCAGTTTGTCAAGTGGGAGGGAGACCCAGTACTTC.

The chain uses TRBV7-2 and TRBJ1-5; perhaps TRBD1 as D (5 bases). CDR3 length: 16 residues. Germline loops: CDR1 SGHTA, CDR2 FQGNSA. The ends were cut back, 1 base at V and 5 bases at J, with 15 bases in the middle. The CDR3 protein is CASSLGGIGGYQPQHF. CDR3 in DNA: TGTGCCAGCAGCTTAGGGGGCATCGGGGGGTATCAGCCCCAGCATTTT. The full variable domain, with the rest looked up from reference TRBV7-2 and TRBJ1-5, is GAGVSQSPSNKVTEKGKDVELRCDPISGHTALYWYRQSLGQGLEFLIYFQGNSAPDKSGLPSDRFSAERTGGSVSTLTIQRTQQEDSAVYLCASSLGGIGGYQPQHFGDGTRLSIL.

This chain links TRBV7-2 with TRBJ1-5; D is unresolved. Trimming took off 5 bases at V and 9 bases at J, with 17 bases between the two ends. The CDR3 runs to 14 residues. Germline CDR1 reads SGHTA; CDR2 reads FQGNSA. This chain's CDR3 is CASSATMEIAPQHF. The CDR3 DNA reads TGTGCCAGCAGCGCTACCATGGAGATCGCGCCCCAGCATTTT.

This clonotype appeared a few times. The chain recombines TRBV12-3 or TRBV12-4 with TRBJ2-1, with D unclear. V was cut by 6 bases and J by 9 bases, with 15 bases left in between. CDR3 length equals 13 residues. CDR3 in DNA: TGTGCCAGCAGGGCTCTGGGTTGGGGTGAGCAGTTCTTC. It is translated as CASRALGWGEQFF.

The gene calls are TRBV27 and TRBJ2-7, with no clear D. CDR3 size: 15 residues. CDR1 and CDR2 (germline): MNHEY, SMNVEV (reference sequence). V was trimmed by 2 bases and J by 6 bases, leaving 17 bases between them. In DNA, the CDR3 is TGTGCCAGCAGTTTAAGCCTCGGGCTGGTGGGCGAGCAGTACTTC. Translation gives CASSLSLGLVGEQYF.

This clonotype was counted a few times. This rearrangement joins TRBV10-2 to TRBJ2-3; 8 nucleotides line up with TRBD2. This CDR3 contains 15 residues. Germline trimming cut 3 bases from V and 0 bases from J; bases unmatched to any gene: 2. Germline V gene data show CDR1 as WSHSY and CDR2 as SAAADI. CDR3 protein: CASSDERGSTDTQYF. The CDR3 DNA follows: TGCGCCAGCAGTGATGAGCGGGGGAGCACAGATACGCAGTATTTT.

This clonotype was seen more than once but under ten times. The chain is built from TRBV9 and TRBJ1-3; the D is unclear. This CDR3 spans 15 amino acids. Germline lookup yields CDR1 SGDLS and CDR2 YYNGEE. V was cut by 4 bases and J by 8 bases, with 19 bases left in between. CDR3 coding DNA: TGTGCCAGCAGCCCCCCGGCGGGGAACGTGGACACCATATATTTT. Residues: CASSPPAGNVDTIYF.

The gene calls are TRBV4-3 and TRBJ1-2, with 8 bases lining up with TRBD1. Germline V gives CDR1 LGHNA, CDR2 YSLEER. V lost 1 base, J lost 1 base, and 5 bases stayed unmatched. The CDR3 runs 16 residues. This CDR3 reads CASSQVRGLFNYGYTF. DNA of the CDR3: TGCGCCAGCAGCCAAGTCAGGGGGCTGTTTAACTATGGCTACACCTTC.

In its sample, this clonotype was seen a few times. V usage is TRBV20-1 and J usage is TRBJ2-5; TRBD1 or TRBD2 may be the D gene (6 bases each). The CDR3 runs to 14 residues. Trimming shortened V by 5 bases and J by 0 bases, and 13 bases separated the two germline ends. From germline, CDR1 is DFQATT and CDR2 SNEGSKA (reference sequence). In nucleotides, the CDR3 is TGCAGTGCTCCGGGGGCAGGGGACCAAGAGACCCAGTACTTC. Protein: CSAPGAGDQETQYF.

This clonotype was counted a few times. The gene calls are TRBV20-1 and TRBJ1-1; no clear D. Deletions cut 3 bases from V and 2 bases from J, with 10 bases between. The CDR3 covers 13 residues. Germline CDR1 and CDR2: DFQATT and SNEGSKA (reference sequence). The CDR3 DNA is TGCAGTGCTAGGCCCGTGAACAACACTGAAGCTTTCTTT. This sequence encodes CSARPVNNTEAFF.

The table lists this clonotype with a few counts. V is TRBV7-9 and J is TRBJ1-3; 10 nucleotides match TRBD1. The CDR3 is 19 residues long. Trimming took 2 bases from V and 0 from J; bases not matched to a gene: 10. CDR1 SEHNR and CDR2 FQNEAQ come from the germline V gene (reference sequence). The CDR3, as DNA: TGTGCCAGCAGCTTAAACGTGGGACAGGGGCTAAACTCTGGAAACACCATATATTTT. It is translated as CASSLNVGQGLNSGNTIYF.

CDR3 coding DNA: TGTGCCAGCAGTTCCCCTCCATCCTACGAGCAGTACGTC. Translated: CASSSPPSYEQYV. The chain couples TRBV28 to TRBJ2-7; D is unclear. The CDR3 sequence is 13 residues long. In germline, CDR1 is MDHEN, CDR2 SYDVKM. V was clipped by 4 bases and J by 1 base, with 8 bases between them.

This clonotype has more than one count but fewer than ten. J is TRBJ2-5 and V is TRBV2; D is perhaps TRBD2 (6 bases). This CDR3 is built from 14 residues. The germline V and J ends were trimmed by 11 bases and 2 bases, with 18 bases remaining between them. Germline V gene sequence: CDR1 SNHLY, CDR2 FYNNEI. CDR3 protein: CAVQVPGLQETQYF. CDR3 nucleotide sequence: TGTGCCGTACAGGTCCCGGGACTGCAAGAGACCCAGTACTTC.

This clonotype was counted a few times. This chain links TRBV15 with TRBJ1-1, with D unclear. The CDR3 length is 16 residues. CDR1 is LNHNV, CDR2 YYDKDF, per germline (reference sequence). V was trimmed by 0 bases and J by 0 bases, leaving 11 bases between them. For the CDR3, the DNA is TGTGCCACCAGCAGAGATCCCCGACCGATGAACACTGAAGCTTTCTTT. Translation: CATSRDPRPMNTEAFF.

This clonotype was observed once. V is TRBV27 and J is TRBJ2-3, with 8 nucleotides matching TRBD2. The CDR3 has 15 amino acids. J was trimmed by 6 bases and V by 8 bases; bases with no gene match: 13. The V gene's germline CDR1 is MNHEY and CDR2 SMNVEV (reference sequence). The CDR3: CASSSRGGSKDTQYF. The CDR3 DNA is TGTGCCAGCTCCAGTCGGGGGGGAAGTAAGGATACGCAGTATTTT.

The chain employs TRBV6-2 or TRBV6-3 and TRBJ1-6, with D unclear. Germline CDR1 and CDR2: MNHEY and SVGEGT. V was shortened by 10 bases and J by 1 base, with 11 bases between the two germline ends. The CDR3 is 14 amino acids. CDR3 nucleotides: TGTGCCACCGAGAGGTCGTCCTATAATTCACCCCTCCACTTT. Amino acid sequence: CATERSSYNSPLHF.

This clonotype was counted only a few times. This chain joins TRBV29-1 and TRBJ1-4, with TRBD1 as a possible D gene (5 bases). The CDR3 runs 13 residues. Trimming left V 1 base short and J 11 bases short, with 14 bases between. In germline, CDR1 is SQVTM, CDR2 ANQGSEA. This CDR3 is CSVEGLVQGKLFF. Here the CDR3 DNA reads TGCAGCGTTGAAGGGTTGGTCCAGGGTAAACTGTTTTTT.

Only a few counts were recorded for this clonotype. The V call is TRBV20-1, the J call TRBJ2-3, with 7 bases that match TRBD2. CDR3 length equals 14 residues. Trimming removed 7 bases from V and 0 bases from J; junction bases left unmatched: 7. The germline V gene has CDR1 DFQATT and CDR2 SNEGSKA (reference sequence). CDR3 residues: CSVRAGTSTDTQYF. The CDR3 bases are TGCAGTGTCCGAGCGGGGACTAGCACAGATACGCAGTATTTT.

The chain combines TRBV20-1 with TRBJ2-5, with TRBD2 matching over 11 bases. The V gene end was trimmed by 3 bases and the J gene end by 2 bases; junction bases not matched to a gene: 5. Germline lookup yields CDR1 DFQATT and CDR2 SNEGSKA (reference sequence). The CDR3 has 15 residues. The CDR3 protein is CSARGGLADQETQYF. CDR3 in DNA: TGCAGTGCTAGGGGGGGACTAGCGGATCAAGAGACCCAGTACTTC.

The chain employs TRBV7-9 and TRBJ1-1, with D possibly being TRBD1 (5 bases). V was trimmed by 9 bases and J by 2 bases, leaving 10 bases between them. The V gene's germline CDR1 is SEHNR and CDR2 FQNEAQ (reference sequence). The CDR3 totals 12 residues. The CDR3 region has the DNA TGTGCCAGTTGCTGGGACAACACTGAAGCTTTCTTT. Protein sequence: CASCWDNTEAFF.

This sequence joins TRBV5-1 and TRBJ1-1; possible D gene TRBD1, 5 bases. CDR1 is SGHRS, CDR2 YFSETQ, per germline. This CDR3 spans 15 amino acids. Trimming cost V 0 bases and J 3 bases, with 12 bases left between them. CDR3 sequence reads: CASSLGGGGDTEAFF. CDR3 DNA: TGCGCCAGCAGCTTGGGTGGAGGAGGGGACACTGAAGCTTTCTTT.

The CDR3 DNA follows: TGCGCCAGCACCCCCTCTCCGGTCCAAGAGACCCAGTACTTC. It translates to CASTPSPVQETQYF. The chain couples TRBV5-1 to TRBJ2-5; D gene unclear. This CDR3 contains 14 residues. V was pared by 6 bases and J by 1 base, with 13 bases between. Per the germline V gene, CDR1 is SGHRS and CDR2 is YFSETQ.

This clonotype was observed at least ten times. The chain combines TRBV11-2 with TRBJ1-3; D possibly corresponds to TRBD1 (5 bases). Between the trimmed V and J ends, which lost 3 bases and 4 bases, there was a span of 7 bases. Germline assignment: CDR1 SGHAT and CDR2 FQNNGV. The CDR3 runs to 13 residues. CDR3 protein: CASSFQGGNTIYF. The CDR3 region has the DNA TGTGCCAGCAGCTTTCAGGGAGGAAACACCATATATTTT.

The gene calls are TRBV24-1 and TRBJ1-3, with 10 bases aligning to TRBD1. V trimming: 3 bases; J trimming: 4 bases; junction bases outside the gene matches: 5. The length of the CDR3 is 16 residues. Germline V gene sequence: CDR1 KGHDR, CDR2 SFDVKD. The CDR3 here is CATSDSGTGDGNTIYF. The CDR3 DNA is TGTGCCACCAGTGATAGTGGGACAGGGGACGGAAACACCATATATTTT.

The gene calls are TRBV11-2 and TRBJ2-1, with D tentatively TRBD2 (5 bases). Trimming took 6 bases from V and 9 from J, leaving 18 bases between them. Germline CDR1 SGHAT, CDR2 FQNNGV. This CDR3 region has 14 residues. CDR3 bases: TGTGCCAGCAGTTGGGGATTGACGGACTTTGAGCAGTTCTTC. This encodes CASSWGLTDFEQFF.

The chain uses TRBV7-6 and TRBJ1-5, with a possible D match to TRBD1 (6 bases). This CDR3 has 16 residues. V dropped 7 bases and J dropped 9 bases, with 25 bases sitting between them. CDR1 is SGHVS, CDR2 FNYEAQ, per germline. This chain's CDR3 is CASIWGARTLSRPQHF. The CDR3 region has the DNA TGTGCCAGCATCTGGGGGGCTCGTACCCTCTCGAGGCCCCAGCATTTT. The whole variable domain, filled in from reference TRBV7-6 and TRBJ1-5, reads GAGVSQSPRYKVTKRGQDVALRCDPISGHVSLYWYRQALGQGPEFLTYFNYEAQQDKSGLPNDRFSAERPEGSISTLTIQRTEQRDSAMYRCASIWGARTLSRPQHFGDGTRLSIL.

V and J are TRBV12-3 or TRBV12-4 and TRBJ2-5, with TRBD2 identical over 11 bases. V lost 3 bases and J lost 5; bases outside the gene matches: 5. The CDR3 runs to 15 residues. CDR3 nucleotides: TGTGCCAGCAGTTTGGTAGCGGGGGGGCCGGAGACCCAGTACTTC. The encoded protein is CASSLVAGGPETQYF.

This sequence joins TRBV7-9 and TRBJ1-1, with TRBD1 matching over 10 bases. CDR3 size: 17 residues. V lost 5 bases and J lost 6; bases outside the gene matches: 15. The germline V gene has CDR1 SEHNR and CDR2 FQNEAQ (reference sequence). As DNA, the CDR3 is TGTGCCAGCAGCCCGGGGACAGGGGTCGGATCGTTACCTGAAGCTTTCTTT. This sequence encodes CASSPGTGVGSLPEAFF.